The next 12 T cell receptor beta chains were all read from a single sample in a study of shared clonotypes between healthy human individuals. Profiled with immunoSEQ multiplex PCR; TCRdb holds only in-frame clones, not every one. The table lists hundreds of thousands of clones, 90% to 95% of them singletons. It was CD45RO-negative cells, positively selected for CCR7, that made up naive CD8 cells, with terminally differentiated effector memory CD45RA+ cells excluded. Sequenced material: naive CD8+ T cells sorted from blood. Receptor source: a woman aged 25 to 39 in good health.

The V call is TRBV5-1, the J call TRBJ2-3, with 9 bases that match TRBD2. Germline V gene lookup returns CDR1 SGHRS and CDR2 YFSETQ. J gave up 4 bases and V 4 bases, and 10 bases lay outside the gene matches. CDR3 length: 16 amino acids. CDR3 DNA: TGCGCCAGCAGCCTTTTGCGGGAGGGGGGCGCAGATACGCAGTATTTT. Its translation is CASSLLREGGADTQYF.

The genes are TRBV6-5 and TRBJ1-1; D is uncertain. The CDR3 runs 15 residues. The ends were cut back, 0 bases at V and 0 bases at J, with 8 bases in the middle. CDR1 is MNHEY, CDR2 SVGAGI, per germline. The CDR3 reads CASSYSPGLNTEAFF. The CDR3 DNA reads as TGTGCCAGCAGTTACTCGCCAGGTTTGAACACTGAAGCTTTCTTT.

J is TRBJ2-3 and V is TRBV7-9; 9 bases are a match to TRBD2. Germline V gives CDR1 SEHNR, CDR2 FQNEAQ (reference sequence). CDR3 size: 19 residues. Unmatched junction bases numbered 13, after V lost 3 bases and J lost 0 bases. The CDR3 nucleotides read TGTGCCAGCAGCTTCCCCTCATTTAAGGCGGGGGGGAGCACAGATACGCAGTATTTT. This translates into CASSFPSFKAGGSTDTQYF. The full variable domain, with the rest looked up from reference TRBV7-9 and TRBJ2-3, is DTGVSQNPRHKITKRGQNVTFRCDPISEHNRLYWYRQTLGQGPEFLTYFQNEAQLEKSRLLSDRFSAERPKGSFSTLEIQRTEQGDSAMYLCASSFPSFKAGGSTDTQYFGPGTRLTVL.

V is TRBV9 and J is TRBJ2-5, with 8 positions matching TRBD1. The germline V gene encodes CDR1 SGDLS and CDR2 YYNGEE. V lost 3 bases and J lost 6; bases outside the gene matches: 7. The CDR3 contains 14 residues. The CDR3 DNA reads as TGTGCCAGCAGCGCGACAGGGGCCAGGAAGACCCAGTACTTC. It codes for CASSATGARKTQYF.

The chain uses TRBV11-2 and TRBJ1-1; D gene ambiguous. The V gene lost 1 base and the J gene lost 8 bases, with 11 bases spanning the gap. Germline loops: CDR1 SGHAT, CDR2 FQNNGV. The CDR3 consists of 13 residues. The CDR3 sequence: CASSLVVVVEAFF. CDR3 bases: TGTGCCAGCAGCTTAGTAGTAGTGGTCGAAGCTTTCTTT.

The genes are TRBV7-6 and TRBJ1-1, with D possibly matching TRBD1 (5 bases). The V and J ends lost 0 bases and 1 base respectively, with 9 bases between them. The CDR3 is 15 residues long. CDR1 SGHVS and CDR2 FNYEAQ come from the germline V gene. In nucleotides, the CDR3 is TGTGCCAGCAGCTTAGCGGGGGGACCGAACACTGAAGCTTTCTTT. Protein: CASSLAGGPNTEAFF.

This sequence joins TRBV27 and TRBJ2-5, with D perhaps matching TRBD1 (5 bases). Per germline, CDR1 MNHEY and CDR2 SMNVEV (reference sequence). V gave up 6 bases and J gave up 3 bases, with 14 bases separating them. The CDR3 loop spans 14 amino acids. CDR3: CASRDRTPEETQYF. The CDR3 nucleotides are TGTGCCAGCAGAGATCGGACACCTGAAGAGACCCAGTACTTC.

This chain connects TRBV7-8 to TRBJ2-7; 8 nucleotides align to TRBD2. CDR3 size: 15 residues. V shed 5 bases and J 5 bases; nucleotides not matched to a gene: 11. Germline V lookup: CDR1 SGHVS, CDR2 FQNEAQ. The CDR3: CASSNPGLVSHEQYF. DNA for the CDR3: TGTGCCAGCAGCAACCCGGGACTAGTGTCCCACGAGCAGTACTTC.

The rearrangement joins TRBV19 to TRBJ2-1; weak D call: TRBD2 (6 bases). The CDR3 has 14 amino acids. The germline gives CDR1 LNHDA, CDR2 SQIVND (reference sequence). Deletions cut 1 base from V and 6 bases from J, with 10 bases between. CDR3 nucleotide sequence: TGTGCCAGTAGTATAGTGGCTAGCGCCAATGAGCAGTTCTTC. This sequence encodes CASSIVASANEQFF. The full variable domain, with the rest looked up from reference TRBV19 and TRBJ2-1, is DGGITQSPKYLFRKEGQNVTLSCEQNLNHDAMYWYRQDPGQGLRLIYYSQIVNDFQKGDIAEGYSVSREKKESFPLTVTSAQKNPTAFYLCASSIVASANEQFFGPGTRLTVL.

This sequence joins TRBV15 and TRBJ1-1; D is undetermined. With 6 bases removed from V and 0 bases from J, the gap between germline ends came to 11 bases. Germline V gene data show CDR1 as LNHNV and CDR2 as YYDKDF (reference sequence). The CDR3 is made up of 14 amino acids. This CDR3 is CATSGRGLNTEAFF. The CDR3 DNA reads TGTGCCACCAGTGGTCGGGGATTGAACACTGAAGCTTTCTTT.

The gene calls are TRBV27 and TRBJ2-3; no reliable D call. V was shortened by 6 bases and J by 0 bases, with 13 bases between the two germline ends. Germline CDR1 MNHEY, CDR2 SMNVEV (reference sequence). CDR3 length equals 15 residues. For the CDR3, the DNA is TGTGCCAGCAGCCCCGTGGAAGGGAGCACAGATACGCAGTATTTT. Translating it yields CASSPVEGSTDTQYF.

This chain uses TRBV4-1 with TRBJ1-1; no firm D call. This CDR3 has 15 amino acids. Germline V lookup: CDR1 MGHRA, CDR2 YSYEKL. V shed 0 bases and J shed 3 bases, with 11 bases lying between them. CDR3 amino acids: CASSQEWAMDTEAFF. The CDR3 DNA reads TGCGCCAGCAGCCAAGAATGGGCTATGGACACTGAAGCTTTCTTT.